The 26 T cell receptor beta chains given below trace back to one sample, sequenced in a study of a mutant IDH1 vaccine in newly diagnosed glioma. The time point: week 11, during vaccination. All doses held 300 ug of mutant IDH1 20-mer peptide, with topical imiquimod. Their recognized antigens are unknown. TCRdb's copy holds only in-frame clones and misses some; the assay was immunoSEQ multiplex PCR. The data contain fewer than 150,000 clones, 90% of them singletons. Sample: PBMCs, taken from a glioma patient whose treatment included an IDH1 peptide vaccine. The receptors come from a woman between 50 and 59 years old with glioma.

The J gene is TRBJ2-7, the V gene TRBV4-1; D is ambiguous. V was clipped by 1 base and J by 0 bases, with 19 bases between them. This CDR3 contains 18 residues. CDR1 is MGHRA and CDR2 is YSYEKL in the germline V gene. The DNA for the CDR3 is TGCGCCAGCAGCCAAGTCCTCAACAAGAAACCGAGCTCCTACGAGCAGTACTTC. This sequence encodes CASSQVLNKKPSSYEQYF.

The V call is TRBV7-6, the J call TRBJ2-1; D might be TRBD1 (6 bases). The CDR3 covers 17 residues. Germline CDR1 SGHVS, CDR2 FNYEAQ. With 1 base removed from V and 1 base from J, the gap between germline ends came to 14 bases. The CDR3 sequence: CASSLGVVQGSYNEQFF. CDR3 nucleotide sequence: TGTGCCAGCAGCTTAGGGGTGGTACAGGGATCCTACAATGAGCAGTTCTTC.

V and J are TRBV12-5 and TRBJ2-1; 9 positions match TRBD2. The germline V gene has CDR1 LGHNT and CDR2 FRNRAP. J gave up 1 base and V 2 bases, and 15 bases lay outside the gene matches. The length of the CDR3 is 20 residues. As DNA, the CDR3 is TGTGCTAGTGGTTTGCGGGTCCCCCCCATAGCGGGAGTATCCTACAATGAGCAGTTCTTC. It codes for CASGLRVPPIAGVSYNEQFF.

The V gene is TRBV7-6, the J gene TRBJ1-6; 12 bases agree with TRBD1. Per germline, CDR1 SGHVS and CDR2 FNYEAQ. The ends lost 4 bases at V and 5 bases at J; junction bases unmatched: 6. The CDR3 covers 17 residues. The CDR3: CASSYLGQGAHNSPLHF. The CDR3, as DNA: TGTGCCAGCAGCTACCTGGGACAGGGGGCCCATAATTCACCCCTCCACTTT.

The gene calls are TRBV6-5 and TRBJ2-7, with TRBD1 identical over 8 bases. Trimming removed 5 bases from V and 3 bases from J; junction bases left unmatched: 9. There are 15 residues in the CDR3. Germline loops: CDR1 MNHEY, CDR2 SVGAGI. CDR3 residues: CASSHRQGSNYEQYF. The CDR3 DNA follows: TGTGCCAGCAGTCACCGACAGGGGTCGAACTACGAGCAGTACTTC.

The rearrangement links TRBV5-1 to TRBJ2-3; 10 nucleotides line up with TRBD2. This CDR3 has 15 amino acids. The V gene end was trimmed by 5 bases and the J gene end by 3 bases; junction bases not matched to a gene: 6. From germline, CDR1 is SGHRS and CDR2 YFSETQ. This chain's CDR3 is CASRTSSGSTDTQYF. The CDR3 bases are TGCGCCAGCAGAACCTCTAGCGGGAGTACAGATACGCAGTATTTT.

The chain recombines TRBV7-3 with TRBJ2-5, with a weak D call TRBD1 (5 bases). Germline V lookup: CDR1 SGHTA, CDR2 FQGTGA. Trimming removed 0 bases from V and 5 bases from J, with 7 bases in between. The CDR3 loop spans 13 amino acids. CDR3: CASSLTRDETQYF. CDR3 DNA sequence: TGTGCCAGCAGCTTAACCAGGGATGAGACCCAGTACTTC.

Here the CDR3 reads CASLNGDGIYEQYF. CDR3 coding DNA: TGTGCCAGCCTTAACGGCGACGGAATCTACGAGCAGTACTTC. The chain combines TRBV7-9 with TRBJ2-7; D call uncertain. The V gene lost 8 bases and the J gene lost 3 bases, with 17 bases spanning the gap. This CDR3 spans 14 amino acids. Germline CDR1 is SEHNR and CDR2 is FQNEAQ (reference sequence).

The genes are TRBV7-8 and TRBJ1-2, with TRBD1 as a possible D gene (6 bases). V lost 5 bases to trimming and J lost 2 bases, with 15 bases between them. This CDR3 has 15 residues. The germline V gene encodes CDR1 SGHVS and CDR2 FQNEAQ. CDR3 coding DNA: TGTGCCAGCAGCCCGGAGGGGGTTTCGAACTATGGCTACACCTTC. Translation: CASSPEGVSNYGYTF.

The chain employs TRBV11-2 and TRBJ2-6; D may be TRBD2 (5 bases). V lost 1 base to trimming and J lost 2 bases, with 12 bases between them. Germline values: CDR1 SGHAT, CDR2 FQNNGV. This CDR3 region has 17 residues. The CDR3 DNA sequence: TGTGCCAGCAGCTTAGTGAGAGGGCCTCCTGGGGCCAACGTCCTGACTTTC. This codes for CASSLVRGPPGANVLTF.

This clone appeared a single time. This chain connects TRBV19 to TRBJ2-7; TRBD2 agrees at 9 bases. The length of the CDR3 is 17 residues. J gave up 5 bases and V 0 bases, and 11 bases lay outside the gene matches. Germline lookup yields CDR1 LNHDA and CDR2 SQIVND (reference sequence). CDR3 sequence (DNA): TGTGCCAGTAGTATAGATAAGGTAGCGGGAGAGGTCGACGAGCAGTACTTC. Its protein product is CASSIDKVAGEVDEQYF.

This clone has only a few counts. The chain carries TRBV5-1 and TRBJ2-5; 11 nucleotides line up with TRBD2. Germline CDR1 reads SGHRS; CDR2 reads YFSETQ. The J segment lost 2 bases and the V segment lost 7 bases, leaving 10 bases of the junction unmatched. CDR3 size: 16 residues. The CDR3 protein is CASVKSGTSGQETQYF. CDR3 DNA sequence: TGCGCCAGCGTTAAAAGCGGGACTAGCGGACAAGAGACCCAGTACTTC. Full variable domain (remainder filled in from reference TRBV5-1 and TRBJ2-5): KAGVTQTPRYLIKTRGQQVTLSCSPISGHRSVSWYQQTPGQGLQFLFEYFSETQRNKGNFPGRFSGRQFSNSRSEMNVSTLELGDSALYLCASVKSGTSGQETQYFGPGTRLLVL.

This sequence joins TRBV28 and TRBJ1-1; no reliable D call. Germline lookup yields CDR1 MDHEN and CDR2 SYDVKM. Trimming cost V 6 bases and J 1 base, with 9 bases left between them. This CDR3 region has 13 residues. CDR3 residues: CASRKEENTEAFF. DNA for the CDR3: TGTGCCAGCAGGAAGGAAGAGAACACTGAAGCTTTCTTT.

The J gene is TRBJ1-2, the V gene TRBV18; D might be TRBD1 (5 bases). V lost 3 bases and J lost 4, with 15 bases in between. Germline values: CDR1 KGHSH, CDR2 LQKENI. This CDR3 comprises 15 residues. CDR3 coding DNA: TGTGCCAGCTCACCCCCGGTGGCAGGGTCCTATGGCTACACCTTC. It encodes CASSPPVAGSYGYTF.

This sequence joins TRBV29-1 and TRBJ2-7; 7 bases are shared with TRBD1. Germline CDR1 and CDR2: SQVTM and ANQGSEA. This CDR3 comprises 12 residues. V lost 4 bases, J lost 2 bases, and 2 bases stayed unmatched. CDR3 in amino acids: CSVGQGAYEQYF. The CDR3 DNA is TGCAGCGTTGGACAGGGAGCCTACGAGCAGTACTTC.

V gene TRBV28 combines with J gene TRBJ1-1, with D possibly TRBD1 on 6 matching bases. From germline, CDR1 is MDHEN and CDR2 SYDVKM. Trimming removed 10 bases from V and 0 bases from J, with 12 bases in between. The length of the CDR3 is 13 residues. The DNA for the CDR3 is TGTGCCATCAAGAGGGGGGTGAACACTGAAGCTTTCTTT. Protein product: CAIKRGVNTEAFF.

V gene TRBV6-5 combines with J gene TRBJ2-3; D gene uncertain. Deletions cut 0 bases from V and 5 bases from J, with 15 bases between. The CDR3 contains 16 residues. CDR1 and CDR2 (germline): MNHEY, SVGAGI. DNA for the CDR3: TGTGCCAGCAGTTACTCGATCCCCCTTGTAGGAGATACGCAGTATTTT. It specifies CASSYSIPLVGDTQYF.

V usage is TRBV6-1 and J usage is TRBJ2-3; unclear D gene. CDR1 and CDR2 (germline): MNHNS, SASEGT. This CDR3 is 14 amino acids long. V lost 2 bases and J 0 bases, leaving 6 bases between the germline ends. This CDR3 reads CASSENPSTDTQYF. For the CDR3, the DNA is TGTGCCAGCAGTGAAAACCCTAGCACAGATACGCAGTATTTT.

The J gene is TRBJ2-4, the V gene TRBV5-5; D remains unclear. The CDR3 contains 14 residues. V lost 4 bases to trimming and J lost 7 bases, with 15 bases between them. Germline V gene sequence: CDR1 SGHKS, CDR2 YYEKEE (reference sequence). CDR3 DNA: TGTGCCAGCAGCCTCAACGCCCCGGACAACATTCAGTACTTC. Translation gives CASSLNAPDNIQYF.

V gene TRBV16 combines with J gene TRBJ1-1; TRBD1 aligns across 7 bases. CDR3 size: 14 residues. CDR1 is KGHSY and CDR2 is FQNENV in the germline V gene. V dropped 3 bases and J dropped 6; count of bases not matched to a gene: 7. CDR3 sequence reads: CASSHRQGSAEAFF. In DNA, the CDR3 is TGTGCCAGCAGCCATAGACAGGGTTCAGCTGAAGCTTTCTTT.

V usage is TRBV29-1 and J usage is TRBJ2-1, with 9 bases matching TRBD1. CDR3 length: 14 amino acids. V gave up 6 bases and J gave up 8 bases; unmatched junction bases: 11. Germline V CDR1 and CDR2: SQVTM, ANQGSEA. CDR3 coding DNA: TGCAGCGTGGCACAGGGGGCGATTGGAGATGAGCAGTTCTTC. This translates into CSVAQGAIGDEQFF.

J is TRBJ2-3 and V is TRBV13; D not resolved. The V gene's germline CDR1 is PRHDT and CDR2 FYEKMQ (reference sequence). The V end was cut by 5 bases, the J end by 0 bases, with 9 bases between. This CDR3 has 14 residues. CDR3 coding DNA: TGTGCCAGCAGCCCCCCAGAGAGCACAGATACGCAGTATTTT. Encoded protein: CASSPPESTDTQYF.

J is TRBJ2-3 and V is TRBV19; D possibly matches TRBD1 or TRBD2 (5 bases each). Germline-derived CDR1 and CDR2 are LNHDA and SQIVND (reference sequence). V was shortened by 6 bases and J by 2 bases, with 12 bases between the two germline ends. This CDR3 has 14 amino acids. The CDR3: CASRGENPTDTQYF. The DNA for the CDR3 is TGTGCCAGTAGGGGGGAGAACCCCACAGATACGCAGTATTTT.

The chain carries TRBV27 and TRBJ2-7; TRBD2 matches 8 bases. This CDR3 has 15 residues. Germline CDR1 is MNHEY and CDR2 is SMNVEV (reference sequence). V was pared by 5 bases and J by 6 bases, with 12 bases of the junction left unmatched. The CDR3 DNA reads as TGTGCCAGCAGTCCCTCGCAAGCGGGAGAGCTCGAGCAGTACTTC. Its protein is CASSPSQAGELEQYF.

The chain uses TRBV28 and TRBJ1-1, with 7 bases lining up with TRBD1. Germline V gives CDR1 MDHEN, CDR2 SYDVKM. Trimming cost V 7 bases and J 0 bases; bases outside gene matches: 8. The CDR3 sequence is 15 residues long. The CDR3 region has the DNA TGTGCCAGCACCCCAGCACAGGGGCTGAACACTGAAGCTTTCTTT. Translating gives CASTPAQGLNTEAFF.

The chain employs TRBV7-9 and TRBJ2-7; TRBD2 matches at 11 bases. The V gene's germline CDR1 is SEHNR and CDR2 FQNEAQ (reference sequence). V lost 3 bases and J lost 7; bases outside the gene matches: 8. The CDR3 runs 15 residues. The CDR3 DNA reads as TGTGCCAGCAGCTTCAGGGCTAGCGGGAGGAGTGAGCAGTACTTC. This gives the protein CASSFRASGRSEQYF.